The 28 T cell receptor beta chains in this list originate from one sample, sequenced in a study of T cell repertoires in ileal Crohn's disease (dated by TCRdb to the late 2010s). The library was obtained by the immunoSEQ multiplex PCR assay. The source is immuneACCESS, and TCRdb retained only in-frame sequences with V and J called. Part of the clones is not carried over; for the studies checked, unresolved V genes explain less than half of this, and the remainder is unexplained. The sample data list roughly 8,500 clones, and roughly 78% of these were observed just once. The ten biggest clones cover 15% to 20% of the sample. The intended sense of this specimen's time point label: neoterminal ileum biopsy at postoperative endoscopy, about 6 months after surgery. Input material: ileal tissue. The receptors originated from an adult with Crohn's disease.

The gene calls are TRBV2 and TRBJ1-5; D is undetermined. This CDR3 is 14 amino acids long. Germline values: CDR1 SNHLY, CDR2 FYNNEI. V was pared by 0 bases and J by 7 bases, with 10 bases between. The CDR3: CASSEAETHQPQHF. CDR3 in DNA: TGTGCCAGCAGTGAAGCTGAGACTCACCAGCCCCAGCATTTT. Variable domain in full (rest from reference TRBV2 and TRBJ1-5): EPEVTQTPSHQVTQMGQEVILRCVPISNHLYFYWYRQILGQKVEFLVSFYNNEISEKSEIFDDQFSVERPDGSNFTLKIRSTKLEDSAMYFCASSEAETHQPQHFGDGTRLSIL.

This chain joins TRBV30 and TRBJ1-3, with 7 bases matching TRBD1. CDR1 is GTSNPN, CDR2 SVGIG, per germline (reference sequence). The CDR3 is 13 amino acids. Losses at the gene ends were 3 bases for V and 8 bases for J; bases not matched to a gene: 7. In DNA form, the CDR3 reads TGTGCCTGGAGATCGGACAGGAGGGACACCATATATTTT. It codes for CAWRSDRRDTIYF.

The J gene is TRBJ2-7, the V gene TRBV11-2; weak D call: TRBD2 (5 bases). Trimming pared 7 bases from V and 1 base from J, leaving 11 bases between. CDR3 length: 13 amino acids. Germline CDR1 is SGHAT and CDR2 is FQNNGV. CDR3 in DNA: TGTGCCAGCAAGTTCTCGGGGTCCTACGAGCAGTACTTC. Translated, it gives CASKFSGSYEQYF.

The V and J genes are TRBV30 and TRBJ1-2, with 11 bases matching TRBD1. This CDR3 spans 17 amino acids. V shed 4 bases, J shed 3 bases, and the junction held 13 bases outside the gene matches. Germline values: CDR1 GTSNPN, CDR2 SVGIG (reference sequence). CDR3 region: CAWNRRGQGVRDYGYTF. CDR3 nucleotides: TGTGCCTGGAACCGCAGGGGACAGGGGGTGAGGGACTATGGCTACACCTTC.

The rearrangement links TRBV20-1 to TRBJ2-1; no clear D gene. V dropped 6 bases and J dropped 12 bases, with 12 bases sitting between them. This CDR3 is 10 amino acids long. Germline V gene sequence: CDR1 DFQATT, CDR2 SNEGSKA (reference sequence). The CDR3 loop reads CSASSRVQFF. CDR3 in DNA: TGCAGTGCCTCTAGTCGGGTGCAGTTCTTC.

CDR3 in DNA: TGTGCCAGCTCACCACCGAGCGGGGGGGTGGAAGATACGCAGTATTTT. Protein product: CASSPPSGGVEDTQYF. The V call is TRBV18, the J call TRBJ2-3; 10 positions agree with TRBD2. Germline lookup yields CDR1 KGHSH and CDR2 LQKENI. The CDR3 has 16 amino acids. V lost 0 bases and J lost 5; bases outside the gene matches: 5.

This rearrangement joins TRBV5-1 to TRBJ2-7; 9 nucleotides match TRBD1. J was trimmed by 5 bases and V by 4 bases; bases with no gene match: 4. Germline CDR1 is SGHRS and CDR2 is YFSETQ. The CDR3 contains 13 residues. The DNA of the CDR3 is TGCGCCAGCAGCCCCGACAGGGGGAACGAGCAGTACTTC. It translates to CASSPDRGNEQYF. Full variable domain (missing parts from reference TRBV5-1 and TRBJ2-7): KAGVTQTPRYLIKTRGQQVTLSCSPISGHRSVSWYQQTPGQGLQFLFEYFSETQRNKGNFPGRFSGRQFSNSRSEMNVSTLELGDSALYLCASSPDRGNEQYFGPGTRLTVT.

The J gene is TRBJ2-2, the V gene TRBV9; D not certain. The germline CDR1 and CDR2 sequences are SGDLS and YYNGEE. Trimming cost V 6 bases and J 4 bases, with 10 bases left between them. The CDR3 covers 13 residues. The CDR3 region is CASKALSTGELFF. The DNA for the CDR3 is TGTGCCAGCAAGGCACTAAGCACCGGGGAGCTGTTTTTT.

About this clone itself: Within the sample, other DNA sequences also encode this same CDR3. The chain recombines TRBV18 with TRBJ1-4; D ambiguous. Germline V lookup: CDR1 KGHSH, CDR2 LQKENI. V dropped 3 bases and J dropped 5 bases, with 7 bases sitting between them. The CDR3 has 13 amino acids. The chain's CDR3 is CASSPQENEKLFF. CDR3 DNA sequence: TGTGCCAGCTCACCCCAGGAAAATGAAAAACTGTTTTTT.

The gene calls are TRBV5-6 and TRBJ2-3, with TRBD2 matching over 8 bases. The ends lost 4 bases at V and 6 bases at J; junction bases unmatched: 13. The CDR3 extends over 16 amino acids. CDR1 SGHDT and CDR2 YYEEEE come from the germline V gene. The CDR3 DNA sequence: TGTGCCAGCAGCGACGGACTAGCTTTTTCGGACGATACGCAGTATTTT. It yields the protein CASSDGLAFSDDTQYF.

The genes are TRBV25-1 and TRBJ2-2; D not resolved. Germline V gene sequence: CDR1 MGHDK, CDR2 SYGVNS. Trimming stripped 2 bases from V and 5 bases from J, with 9 bases between. CDR3 length equals 14 residues. Here the CDR3 reads CASSEIAETGELFF. In DNA, the CDR3 is TGTGCCAGCAGTGAAATTGCGGAGACCGGGGAGCTGTTTTTT. Full variable domain (outside the CDR3, taken from reference TRBV25-1 and TRBJ2-2): EADIYQTPRYLVIGTGKKITLECSQTMGHDKMYWYQQDPGMELHLIHYSYGVNSTEKGDLSSESTVSRIRTEHFPLTLESARPSHTSQYLCASSEIAETGELFFGEGSRLTVL.

J is TRBJ1-2 and V is TRBV29-1, with a tentative D call TRBD1 (5 bases). The CDR3 is made up of 13 amino acids. Per germline, CDR1 SQVTM and CDR2 ANQGSEA. V lost 8 bases, J lost 4 bases, and 17 bases lay in between. For the CDR3, the DNA is TGCAGCACTTGGGACTCAACCCTCTATGGCTACACCTTC. Translating it yields CSTWDSTLYGYTF.

V is TRBV6-1 and J is TRBJ1-1; possible D gene TRBD1, 6 bases. V lost 1 base and J lost 10, with 10 bases in between. This CDR3 has 12 amino acids. Germline V CDR1 and CDR2: MNHNS, SASEGT. CDR3 sequence reads: CASSEVRGLAFF. In nucleotides, the CDR3 is TGTGCCAGCAGTGAAGTGAGGGGGTTAGCTTTCTTT.

This clone was observed a few times. The chain is built from TRBV6-6 and TRBJ2-3, with D perhaps TRBD1 (6 bases). CDR1 is MNHNY and CDR2 is SVGAGI in the germline V gene (reference sequence). The CDR3 is 14 residues long. The V and J ends lost 6 bases and 5 bases respectively, with 15 bases between them. For the CDR3, the DNA is TGTGCCAGCAGGCAAGGACAGTGGGGAGATACGCAGTATTTT. Encoded protein: CASRQGQWGDTQYF.

V is TRBV9 and J is TRBJ1-1; D might be TRBD1 (5 bases). The CDR3 runs to 11 residues. Germline V gene lookup returns CDR1 SGDLS and CDR2 YYNGEE. V lost 4 bases, J lost 8 bases, and 9 bases lay in between. CDR3 in amino acids: CASSLGAEAFF. The CDR3 DNA follows: TGTGCCAGCAGCCTAGGGGCAGAAGCTTTCTTT.

V is TRBV30 and J is TRBJ2-3; D is unclear. This CDR3 comprises 12 residues. The V gene's germline CDR1 is GTSNPN and CDR2 SVGIG (reference sequence). Trimming shortened V by 0 bases and J by 4 bases, and 5 bases separated the two germline ends. This CDR3 reads CAWSVRADTQYF. CDR3 bases: TGTGCCTGGAGTGTACGCGCAGATACGCAGTATTTT.

This rearrangement joins TRBV28 to TRBJ1-1; TRBD1 is a possible D gene (5 bases). V shed 6 bases and J shed 0 bases, with 11 bases lying between them. Germline lookup yields CDR1 MDHEN and CDR2 SYDVKM. The CDR3 is 14 residues long. CDR3 sequence (DNA): TGTGCCAGCAGCCCTGGGGCCCTGAACACTGAAGCTTTCTTT. Translating gives CASSPGALNTEAFF.

This chain connects TRBV2 to TRBJ2-7; D remains unclear. CDR1 SNHLY and CDR2 FYNNEI come from the germline V gene. Trimming left V 5 bases short and J 0 bases short, with 8 bases between. The length of the CDR3 is 13 residues. CDR3 sequence (DNA): TGTGCCAGCAGTCGCGAGCGCTCCTACGAGCAGTACTTC. The encoded protein is CASSRERSYEQYF.

This clone appeared a few times. The chain carries TRBV9 and TRBJ1-2; 7 nucleotides align to TRBD1. CDR1 and CDR2 from the germline V gene are SGDLS and YYNGEE. This CDR3 region has 15 residues. The V gene end was trimmed by 3 bases and the J gene end by 2 bases; junction bases not matched to a gene: 7. The CDR3 region is CASSGRTGSNYGYTF. CDR3 sequence (DNA): TGTGCCAGCAGCGGAAGGACAGGAAGCAACTATGGCTACACCTTC.

The table lists this clone with a few counts. V is TRBV5-1 and J is TRBJ2-7, with D possibly matching TRBD2 (5 bases). In germline, CDR1 is SGHRS, CDR2 YFSETQ. The CDR3 contains 13 residues. Trimming cost V 2 bases and J 6 bases, with 12 bases left between them. The CDR3, as DNA: TGCGCCAGCAGCTTTAAGGGCGGGTCCGAGCAGTACTTC. Amino acid sequence: CASSFKGGSEQYF.

V is TRBV29-1 and J is TRBJ2-5; a weak D match, TRBD1 (6 bases). Trimming shortened V by 2 bases and J by 5 bases, and 12 bases separated the two germline ends. The CDR3 has 13 residues. Germline CDR1 is SQVTM and CDR2 is ANQGSEA. The CDR3 here is CSVEKGQGETQYF. CDR3 DNA sequence: TGCAGCGTTGAAAAGGGTCAGGGGGAGACCCAGTACTTC.

In DNA, the CDR3 is TGTGCCAGCAGCTTAGAAGAGGAGGGGACTAGCGCCTCCTACGAGCAGTACTTC. It translates to CASSLEEEGTSASYEQYF. The chain has TRBV11-1 and TRBJ2-7, with 10 bases identical to TRBD2. CDR3 size: 18 residues. Trimming at V came to 1 base and at J to 0 bases, leaving 9 bases not matched to a gene. Germline loops: CDR1 SGHAT, CDR2 FQDESV (reference sequence).

The chain employs TRBV6-6 and TRBJ1-3; D gene uncertain. Germline V gene data show CDR1 as MNHNY and CDR2 as SVGAGI (reference sequence). The CDR3 has 16 amino acids. Trimming removed 3 bases at V and 2 bases at J, with 14 bases between. DNA for the CDR3: TGTGCCAGCAGTTATACGGAGATTGTGGCTGGAAACACCATATATTTT. Its protein product is CASSYTEIVAGNTIYF.

This clone came up a few times. As DNA, the CDR3 is TGTGCCAGCAGTGAAACCCAGCCCCGGACAGGGAAGCCTTTCTTT. Protein sequence: CASSETQPRTGKPFF. This chain links TRBV2 with TRBJ1-1; 8 bases match TRBD1. Germline values: CDR1 SNHLY, CDR2 FYNNEI. The length of the CDR3 is 15 residues. Losses at the gene ends were 2 bases for V and 12 bases for J; bases not matched to a gene: 14. Combining the CDR3 with reference TRBV2 and TRBJ1-1 gives the whole variable domain EPEVTQTPSHQVTQMGQEVILRCVPISNHLYFYWYRQILGQKVEFLVSFYNNEISEKSEIFDDQFSVERPDGSNFTLKIRSTKLEDSAMYFCASSETQPRTGKPFFGQGTRLTVV.

The gene calls are TRBV5-6 and TRBJ1-1, with 7 bases identical to TRBD1. The CDR3 contains 12 residues. Germline V gene sequence: CDR1 SGHDT, CDR2 YYEEEE. With V trimmed by 6 bases and J by 6 bases, 5 bases remained unmatched. In DNA form, the CDR3 reads TGTGCCAGCACGTCAGGGGGGTCTGAAGCTTTCTTT. Its protein is CASTSGGSEAFF.

The CDR3 protein is CASSERGRGNTEAFF. CDR3 DNA sequence: TGTGCCAGCAGTGAAAGGGGGAGGGGAAACACTGAAGCTTTCTTT. The V call is TRBV6-1, the J call TRBJ1-1; D may be TRBD1 (6 bases). Trimming took off 2 bases at V and 2 bases at J, with 12 bases between the two ends. The CDR3 has 15 amino acids. Germline V gene data show CDR1 as MNHNS and CDR2 as SASEGT.

This chain uses TRBV5-4 with TRBJ1-2, with 10 bases fitting TRBD1. The CDR3 is made up of 15 amino acids. V lost 5 bases to trimming and J lost 4 bases; unmatched junction nucleotides: 8. CDR1 is SGHNT, CDR2 YYREEE, per germline (reference sequence). The CDR3 DNA sequence: TGTGCCAGCAGGACCGGGACAGGGGTATTCTATGGCTACACCTTC. Translated: CASRTGTGVFYGYTF.

The chain couples TRBV5-1 to TRBJ2-1, with 7 bases identical to TRBD2. The CDR3 is 15 residues long. The ends lost 0 bases at V and 4 bases at J; junction bases unmatched: 4. Looked up from germline, CDR1 is SGHRS and CDR2 is YFSETQ. The CDR3 DNA follows: TGCGCCAGCAGCTTGGTCGGGGGAGGGTACAATGAGCAGTTCTTC. Translation: CASSLVGGGYNEQFF.